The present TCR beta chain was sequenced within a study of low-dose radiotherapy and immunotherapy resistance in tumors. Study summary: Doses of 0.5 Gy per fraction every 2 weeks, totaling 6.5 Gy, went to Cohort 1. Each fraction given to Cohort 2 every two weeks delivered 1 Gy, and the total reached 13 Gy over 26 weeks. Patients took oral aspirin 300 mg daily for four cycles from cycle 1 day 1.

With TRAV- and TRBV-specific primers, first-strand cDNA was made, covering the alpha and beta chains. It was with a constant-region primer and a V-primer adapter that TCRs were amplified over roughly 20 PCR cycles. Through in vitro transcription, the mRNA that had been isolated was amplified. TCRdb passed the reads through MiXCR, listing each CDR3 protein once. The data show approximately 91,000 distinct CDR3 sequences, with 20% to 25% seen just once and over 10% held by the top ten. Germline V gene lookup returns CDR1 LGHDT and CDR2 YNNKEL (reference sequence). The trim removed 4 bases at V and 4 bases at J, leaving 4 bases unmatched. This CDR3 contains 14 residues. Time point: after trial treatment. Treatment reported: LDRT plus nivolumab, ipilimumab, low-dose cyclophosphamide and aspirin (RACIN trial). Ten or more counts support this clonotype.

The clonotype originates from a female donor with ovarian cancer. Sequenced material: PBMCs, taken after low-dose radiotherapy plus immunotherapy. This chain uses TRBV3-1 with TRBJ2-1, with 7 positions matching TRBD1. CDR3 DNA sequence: TGTGCCAGCAGCCCAATACAGGGGTACAATGAGCAGTTCTTC. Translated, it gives CASSPIQGYNEQFF.